This entry is about one T cell receptor (beta chain). Its antigen is still unknown. These data belong to a study of shared clonotypes between healthy human individuals. The study's findings and limits: Relative to memory subsets, naive subsets generally showed larger estimated richness.

This table comes from immunoSEQ multiplex PCR, and its TCRdb copy is limited to in-frame clones, with some not included. The sample gives about 2,100,000 clones, 93% of which show up once; more than 1.5% is in the top ten. Naive CD8 populations comprised CD45RO-negative cells positively selected for CCR7, excluding terminally differentiated effector memory CD45RA+ cells. Germline V gene data show CDR1 as SEHNR and CDR2 as FQNEAQ (reference sequence). CDR3 size: 16 residues. Trimming took 5 bases from V and 0 from J; bases not matched to a gene: 7. Sequencing used naive CD8+ T cells from PBMCs. This receptor was identified in a man younger than 35 in good health. Some clones in this sample may be carry-over from other donors' samples. The V gene is TRBV7-9, the J gene TRBJ1-2, with 9 bases aligning to TRBD1. CDR3 nucleotides: TGTGCCAGCAGCGACGATGGGACAGGGACTAACTATGGCTACACCTTC. This codes for CASSDDGTGTNYGYTF. The complete variable domain, with remaining parts taken from reference TRBV7-9 and TRBJ1-2, reads DTGVSQNPRHKITKRGQNVTFRCDPISEHNRLYWYRQTLGQGPEFLTYFQNEAQLEKSRLLSDRFSAERPKGSFSTLEIQRTEQGDSAMYLCASSDDGTGTNYGYTFGSGTRLTVV.